A single sample is the source of the 17 T cell receptor beta chains below, sequenced in a study of OX40 agonist ivuxolimab in advanced cancers. Using immunoSEQ multiplex PCR, the repertoire was profiled, and TCRdb retains in-frame clones only, with some absent. There are some 74,000 clones in the sample; about 84% occur only once, and around 7% lies in the top ten. Source: CD4+ or CD8+ T cells sorted from blood, taken in a trial of the OX40 agonist ivuxolimab. The origin of the receptors is an adult with an advanced solid tumor such as melanoma, head and neck, liver or kidney cancer.

In DNA, the CDR3 is TGTGCCAGCAGCTTGGGTAACTATGGCTACACCTTC. It translates to CASSLGNYGYTF. This rearrangement joins TRBV5-6 to TRBJ1-2; no firm D call. CDR3 length: 12 residues. CDR1 and CDR2 from the germline V gene are SGHDT and YYEEEE. Trimming stripped 0 bases from V and 1 base from J, with 1 base between.

The chain employs TRBV9 and TRBJ2-7, with 15 bases aligning to TRBD2. CDR1 and CDR2 from the germline V gene are SGDLS and YYNGEE. This CDR3 region has 15 residues. V was clipped by 2 bases and J by 4 bases; unmatched bases: 1. CDR3 nucleotide sequence: TGTGCCAGCAGCGTTGGGACTAGCGGGGGGTACGAGCAGTACTTC. It is translated as CASSVGTSGGYEQYF. Combining the CDR3 with reference TRBV9 and TRBJ2-7 gives the whole variable domain DSGVTQTPKHLITATGQRVTLRCSPRSGDLSVYWYQQSLDQGLQFLIQYYNGEERAKGNILERFSAQQFPDLHSELNLSSLELGDSALYFCASSVGTSGGYEQYFGPGTRLTVT.

This clone appeared once. The chain carries TRBV11-2 and TRBJ2-1; TRBD2 matches 12 bases. J lost 8 bases, V lost 1 base, and 9 bases had no gene match. This CDR3 spans 17 amino acids. Germline CDR1 SGHAT, CDR2 FQNNGV. CDR3 amino acids: CASSLASTSGSLYEQFF. CDR3 DNA: TGTGCCAGCAGCTTAGCCTCGACTAGCGGGAGTCTCTATGAGCAGTTCTTC. Looking up the rest from reference TRBV11-2 and TRBJ2-1 gives the full variable domain: EAGVAQSPRYKIIEKRQSVAFWCNPISGHATLYWYQQILGQGPKLLIQFQNNGVVDDSQLPKDRFSAERLKGVDSTLKIQPAKLEDSAVYLCASSLASTSGSLYEQFFGPGTRLTVL.

This clone has only one observation. The chain links TRBV27 to TRBJ2-2, with 9 positions matching TRBD1. Unmatched junction bases numbered 5, after V lost 4 bases and J lost 5 bases. Germline loops: CDR1 MNHEY, CDR2 SMNVEV (reference sequence). The CDR3 runs 15 residues. The CDR3 region has the DNA TGTGCCAGCAGTTGGTACAGGGGGCGAACCGGGGAGCTGTTTTTT. This codes for CASSWYRGRTGELFF.

CDR3 amino acids: CASSLVRGTGEFF. The CDR3 coding sequence is TGTGCCAGCAGCTTAGTTCGTGGGACAGGGGAGTTCTTC. The chain carries TRBV11-1 and TRBJ2-1; 10 positions match TRBD1. After removal of 1 base from V and 14 bases from J, the junction contained 5 bases not matched to a gene. CDR1 is SGHAT and CDR2 is FQDESV in the germline V gene (reference sequence). This CDR3 has 13 residues.

The CDR3 here is CASTRFVPNYGYTF. In DNA form, the CDR3 reads TGTGCCAGCACACGGTTTGTCCCTAACTATGGCTACACCTTC. V gene TRBV6-1 combines with J gene TRBJ1-2; D is unresolved. The CDR3 runs to 14 residues. V was shortened by 7 bases and J by 0 bases, with 12 bases between the two germline ends. Germline loops: CDR1 MNHNS, CDR2 SASEGT.

This chain joins TRBV6-5 and TRBJ1-2, with 8 bases lining up with TRBD1. Germline V gene lookup returns CDR1 MNHEY and CDR2 SVGAGI. V was pared by 2 bases and J by 8 bases, with 7 bases of the junction left unmatched. The CDR3 runs 14 residues. The CDR3: CASSYRGRGHGYTF. In DNA form, the CDR3 reads TGTGCCAGCAGTTACCGCGGCAGGGGGCACGGCTACACCTTC.

This clone was observed once. V gene TRBV6-1 combines with J gene TRBJ2-7; 8 nucleotides agree with TRBD2. With 9 bases clipped from V and 2 bases from J, the junction kept 6 bases outside the gene matches. The CDR3 is 13 amino acids. Germline CDR1 reads MNHNS; CDR2 reads SASEGT. The DNA of the CDR3 is TGTGCCAGTGGGACTAGGAATGCCTACGAGCAGTACTTC. Protein sequence: CASGTRNAYEQYF.

This sequence joins TRBV10-2 and TRBJ1-2; the match to TRBD1 covers 9 bases. Germline V gene data show CDR1 as WSHSY and CDR2 as SAAADI. J gave up 8 bases and V 7 bases, and 14 bases lay outside the gene matches. This CDR3 has 15 amino acids. The CDR3 reads CASTTYGTGTLGYTF. The CDR3 DNA follows: TGCGCCAGCACAACTTATGGGACAGGGACGCTCGGCTACACCTTC.

This sequence joins TRBV27 and TRBJ2-5, with a weak D call TRBD1 (6 bases). The DNA end is a closer match to TRBJ2-7, so the J assignment may be wrong. The CDR3 has 18 residues. Per germline, CDR1 MNHEY and CDR2 SMNVEV (reference sequence). CDR3 protein: CASSPLGHDRWISYEQYF. The DNA for the CDR3 is TGTGCCAGCAGTCCATTGGGCCACGACAGGTGGATCTCCTACGAGCAGTACTTC.

The J gene is TRBJ1-4, the V gene TRBV2; possible D gene TRBD1, 5 bases. CDR3 length: 14 amino acids. V lost 0 bases and J 13 bases, leaving 15 bases between the germline ends. Per germline, CDR1 SNHLY and CDR2 FYNNEI. CDR3 DNA sequence: TGTGCCAGCAGTGAAGCGGGACTGGGGTTTCGACTGTTTTTT. Amino acid sequence: CASSEAGLGFRLFF.

The V gene is TRBV9, the J gene TRBJ1-4; TRBD1 agrees at 7 bases. CDR3 length: 15 residues. Germline CDR1 reads SGDLS; CDR2 reads YYNGEE. The V gene end was trimmed by 1 base and the J gene end by 4 bases; junction bases not matched to a gene: 4. DNA of the CDR3: TGTGCCAGCAGCGTATCGACAGGGTTTAATGAAAAACTGTTTTTT. Its protein is CASSVSTGFNEKLFF.

The J gene is TRBJ1-2, the V gene TRBV5-4, with D hard to call. V was shortened by 8 bases and J by 4 bases, with 12 bases between the two germline ends. Germline V lookup: CDR1 SGHNT, CDR2 YYREEE (reference sequence). The CDR3 length is 12 residues. CDR3 nucleotides: TGTGCCAGACCAGGAAAGACCTATGGCTACACCTTC. The encoded protein is CARPGKTYGYTF.

CDR3 loop: CASSLGGGPDTQYF. The CDR3 DNA reads TGTGCCAGCAGCTTAGGCGGGGGGCCAGATACGCAGTATTTT. V gene TRBV7-3 combines with J gene TRBJ2-3; 8 positions match TRBD2. CDR3 length: 14 residues. Per germline, CDR1 SGHTA and CDR2 FQGTGA. V was pared by 2 bases and J by 4 bases, with 2 bases of the junction left unmatched.

The sample holds many counts of this clone. The chain is built from TRBV11-2 and TRBJ1-3; a weak D match, TRBD1 (6 bases). V lost 3 bases and J lost 0, with 18 bases in between. Looked up from germline, CDR1 is SGHAT and CDR2 is FQNNGV. CDR3 length: 18 amino acids. The CDR3 loop is CASSFVRGSYFSGNTIYF. CDR3 nucleotide sequence: TGTGCCAGCAGCTTTGTCAGGGGCTCCTATTTCTCTGGAAACACCATATATTTT.

This chain connects TRBV6-5 to TRBJ1-1, with D unresolved. The CDR3 runs to 11 residues. Germline V gene sequence: CDR1 MNHEY, CDR2 SVGAGI. Trimming stripped 7 bases from V and 2 bases from J, with 5 bases between. DNA for the CDR3: TGTGCCAGCAAGACAAACACTGAAGCTTTCTTT. It codes for CASKTNTEAFF.

This clone has just one count. This chain uses TRBV5-8 with TRBJ2-4, with 8 bases that match TRBD2. V dropped 2 bases and J dropped 15; count of bases not matched to a gene: 13. The CDR3 has 14 residues. Germline CDR1 is SGHTS and CDR2 is YDEGEE. The CDR3 DNA follows: TGTGCCAGCAGCTTAGGTAGCGGGACCGGGCGGACGTACTTC. Translated: CASSLGSGTGRTYF.